This TCR beta chain was sequenced for a study of Tregs in tolerant kidney transplant recipients. Assay used: immunoSEQ multiplex PCR; TCRdb lists only in-frame clones, some missing. The sample has about 50,000 clones; approximately 89% are singletons. Mixed chimerism was transient after nonmyeloablative marrow transplants from related graft donors. Trimming removed 6 bases from V and 8 bases from J, with 13 bases in between. This CDR3 contains 13 residues. Germline V lookup: CDR1 MNHNS, CDR2 SASEGT. The sample consisted of CD8+ T cells from blood (PBMCs), taken 12 months after the transplant. The chain carries TRBV6-1 and TRBJ1-4; D perhaps matches TRBD1 (5 bases). The source is a human patient who received a combined kidney and bone marrow transplant. Among the T cells, some may be from the graft donor. The CDR3 spells CASRNRGGEKLFF. The CDR3 nucleotides are TGTGCCAGCAGAAATAGGGGAGGAGAAAAACTGTTTTTT.